This T cell receptor beta chain appears in the sequencing data of a study of T-cell reconstitution after alpha-beta-depleted transplantation in children. This clonotype has more than one count but fewer than ten. Preparing the TCRbeta library involved the use of unique molecular identifiers. Each CDR3 protein gets one entry after TCRdb re-called the PCR reads with MiXCR. The sample carries about 610,000 distinct CDR3 sequences, about 10% recorded once. This material consisted of PBMCs from the stem cell graft donor, taken from the stem cell graft. The sequence was obtained from a human donor who donated a stem cell graft to a child with acute myeloid leukemia.

The CDR3, as DNA: TGTGCCAGCAGCGTAGCACCCCCGCCCATTCTAGCCTACAATGAGCAGTTCTTC. It translates to CASSVAPPPILAYNEQFF. V and J are TRBV9 and TRBJ2-1; D uncertain. Trimming removed 0 bases from V and 2 bases from J, with 18 bases in between. This CDR3 is 18 amino acids long. The germline V gene encodes CDR1 SGDLS and CDR2 YYNGEE.